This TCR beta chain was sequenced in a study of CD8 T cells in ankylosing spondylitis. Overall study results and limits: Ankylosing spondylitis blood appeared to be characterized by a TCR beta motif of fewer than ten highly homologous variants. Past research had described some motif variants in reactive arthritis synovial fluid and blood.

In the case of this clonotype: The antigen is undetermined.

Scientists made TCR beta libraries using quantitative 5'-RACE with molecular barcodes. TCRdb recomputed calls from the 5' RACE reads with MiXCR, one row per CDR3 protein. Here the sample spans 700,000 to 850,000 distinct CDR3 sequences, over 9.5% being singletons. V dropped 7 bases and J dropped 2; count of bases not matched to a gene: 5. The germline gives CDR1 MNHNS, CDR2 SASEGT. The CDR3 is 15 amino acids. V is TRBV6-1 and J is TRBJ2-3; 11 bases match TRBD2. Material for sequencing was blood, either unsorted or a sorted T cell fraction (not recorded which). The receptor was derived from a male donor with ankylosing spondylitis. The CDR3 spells CASTVAGGTTDTQYF. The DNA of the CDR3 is TGTGCCAGCACCGTAGCGGGAGGGACCACAGATACGCAGTATTTT.